What follows are 28 T cell receptor beta chains derived from one specimen sequenced in a study of blood T cell repertoires in COVID-19. The data were produced by immunoSEQ multiplex PCR, yet TCRdb's version contains in-frame clones alone and is incomplete. The table lists 250,000 or so clones, 70% to 90% of them singletons. Sequencing was performed on PBMCs or T cells enriched from blood (not recorded which). The receptors shown here come from a woman between 45 and 60 years old who had recovered from COVID-19.

The V call is TRBV7-9, the J call TRBJ2-1; D gene ambiguous. The germline CDR1 and CDR2 sequences are SEHNR and FQNEAQ (reference sequence). Trimming stripped 5 bases from V and 9 bases from J, with 20 bases between. There are 15 residues in the CDR3. Written as DNA, the CDR3 is TGTGCCAGCAGCCCTCCGGGTCTCCCTAAGAGTGAGCAGTTCTTC. It translates to CASSPPGLPKSEQFF.

This chain joins TRBV7-9 and TRBJ1-1; the D gene is possibly TRBD1 (5 bases). V was shortened by 2 bases and J by 2 bases, with 9 bases between the two germline ends. CDR3 length equals 14 residues. Germline V lookup: CDR1 SEHNR, CDR2 FQNEAQ (reference sequence). CDR3 sequence: CASSLSGTNTEAFF. CDR3 DNA: TGTGCCAGCAGCTTATCTGGGACTAACACTGAAGCTTTCTTT.

To note about this clone: This CDR3 is also generated by other DNA sequences in the sample. The V and J genes are TRBV18 and TRBJ1-6; 8 bases match TRBD1. Germline CDR1 reads KGHSH; CDR2 reads LQKENI. CDR3 length equals 15 residues. Trimming took 3 bases from V and 7 from J; bases not matched to a gene: 5. CDR3 loop: CASSPSGQGNSPLHF. DNA of the CDR3: TGTGCCAGCTCACCCAGTGGACAGGGAAATTCACCCCTCCACTTT.

CDR3 coding DNA: TGTGCCAGCAGCCTGTTAAGCAATCAGCCCCAGCATTTT. This gives the protein CASSLLSNQPQHF. The gene calls are TRBV7-9 and TRBJ1-5; D not resolved. The germline V and J ends were trimmed by 5 bases and 1 base, with 6 bases remaining between them. Germline values: CDR1 SEHNR, CDR2 FQNEAQ (reference sequence). The CDR3 is 13 amino acids.

The chain employs TRBV29-1 and TRBJ2-5, with a weak D call TRBD2 (7 bases). Trimming left V 7 bases short and J 1 base short, with 13 bases between. Germline CDR1 reads SQVTM; CDR2 reads ANQGSEA. The CDR3 length is 13 residues. The CDR3 here is CSARGASQETQYF. CDR3 in DNA: TGCAGCGCCCGGGGGGCGTCCCAAGAGACCCAGTACTTC.

The CDR3 coding sequence is TGCGCCAGCCGCCTTAGGCAGGGTGATATCACCGGGGAGCTGTTTTTT. This sequence encodes CASRLRQGDITGELFF. The chain couples TRBV5-1 to TRBJ2-2, with TRBD1 as a possible D gene (5 bases). The CDR3 totals 16 residues. Germline V gene data show CDR1 as SGHRS and CDR2 as YFSETQ. V was clipped by 7 bases and J by 4 bases, with 20 bases between them.

This clone was counted between two and nine times. The gene calls are TRBV7-2 and TRBJ1-3, with 8 bases lining up with TRBD1. This CDR3 has 15 amino acids. The V and J ends lost 5 bases and 7 bases, in that order; junction bases with no gene match: 10. Germline V gene sequence: CDR1 SGHTA, CDR2 FQGNSA. CDR3 region: CASSPSRGQGNTIYF. The DNA of the CDR3 is TGTGCCAGCAGCCCTAGCCGAGGACAGGGCAACACCATATATTTT.

This clone has only one observation. The V and J genes are TRBV2 and TRBJ2-4, with D perhaps TRBD1 (5 bases). The CDR3 is 14 amino acids. Trimming stripped 6 bases from V and 5 bases from J, with 14 bases between. Germline-derived CDR1 and CDR2 are SNHLY and FYNNEI. The chain's CDR3 is CASRKGLVENIQYF. In DNA, the CDR3 is TGTGCCAGCAGGAAGGGGCTGGTTGAAAACATTCAGTACTTC.

The rearrangement uses TRBV28 and TRBJ1-1; D gene uncertain. Between the trimmed V and J ends, which lost 6 bases and 1 base, there was a span of 12 bases. CDR1 and CDR2 from the germline V gene are MDHEN and SYDVKM. The CDR3 is 14 residues long. CDR3 DNA: TGTGCCAGCAGGGTACAGCAAGCGAACACTGAAGCTTTCTTT. This gives the protein CASRVQQANTEAFF.

This chain joins TRBV18 and TRBJ2-3; 7 bases fit TRBD2. The germline gives CDR1 KGHSH, CDR2 LQKENI. The V segment lost 4 bases and the J segment 2 bases; nucleotides outside the gene matches: 9. CDR3 length equals 16 residues. CDR3 nucleotides: TGTGCCAGCTCACAATACCGGGACTACCTCACAGATACGCAGTATTTT. Its translation is CASSQYRDYLTDTQYF.

This chain links TRBV5-4 with TRBJ1-2; the match to TRBD1 covers 8 bases. There are 15 residues in the CDR3. The germline V gene has CDR1 SGHNT and CDR2 YYREEE (reference sequence). The trim removed 5 bases at V and 1 base at J, leaving 7 bases unmatched. The CDR3 spells CASSGRQGFNYGYTF. The CDR3 bases are TGTGCCAGCAGTGGGAGACAGGGGTTTAACTATGGCTACACCTTC. The complete variable domain, with remaining parts taken from reference TRBV5-4 and TRBJ1-2, reads ETGVTQSPTHLIKTRGQQVTLRCSSQSGHNTVSWYQQALGQGPQFIFQYYREEENGRGNFPPRFSGLQFPNYSSELNVNALELDDSALYLCASSGRQGFNYGYTFGSGTRLTVV.

This clone was observed once. The chain recombines TRBV4-1 with TRBJ1-2; D is perhaps TRBD1 (5 bases). Trimming shortened V by 4 bases and J by 5 bases, and 8 bases separated the two germline ends. Germline V gives CDR1 MGHRA, CDR2 YSYEKL. The CDR3 runs to 12 residues. The CDR3 loop reads CASSPDRYGYTF. CDR3 nucleotides: TGCGCCAGCAGCCCCGACAGATATGGCTACACCTTC.

The rearrangement uses TRBV27 and TRBJ1-1; D ambiguous. The CDR3 has 14 amino acids. The germline gives CDR1 MNHEY, CDR2 SMNVEV (reference sequence). Trimming removed 0 bases from V and 4 bases from J, with 9 bases in between. Here the CDR3 reads CASSLSYRGTEAFF. CDR3 DNA: TGTGCCAGCAGTTTATCGTATCGAGGCACTGAAGCTTTCTTT.

The chain is built from TRBV10-3 and TRBJ2-1; maybe TRBD2 (5 bases). Germline CDR1 and CDR2: ENHRY and SYGVKD. The ends were cut back, 2 bases at V and 6 bases at J, with 17 bases in the middle. The CDR3 is 16 residues long. The CDR3 sequence: CAISEDLARAGNEQFF. DNA for the CDR3: TGTGCCATCAGTGAGGATTTAGCCCGGGCGGGCAATGAGCAGTTCTTC.

This sequence joins TRBV9 and TRBJ1-1; D not certain. The V end was cut by 1 base, the J end by 0 bases, with 7 bases between. CDR1 and CDR2 (germline): SGDLS, YYNGEE. The CDR3 is 14 residues long. This CDR3 reads CASSVNTMNTEAFF. The CDR3 region has the DNA TGTGCCAGCAGCGTAAACACAATGAACACTGAAGCTTTCTTT.

The V call is TRBV3-1 (or the pseudogene TRBV3-2), the J call TRBJ1-2, with 7 bases identical to TRBD1. Trimming cost V 6 bases and J 5 bases; bases outside gene matches: 12. This CDR3 has 15 amino acids. Germline V gives CDR1 LGHDT, CDR2 YNNKEL (reference sequence). The chain's CDR3 is CASSPTAGQTYGYTF. In DNA form, the CDR3 reads TGTGCCAGCAGTCCAACGGCGGGACAGACTTATGGCTACACCTTC.

The chain recombines TRBV7-2 with TRBJ1-2; 7 bases are a match to TRBD1. The CDR3 spans 14 residues. J lost 13 bases, V lost 1 base, and 12 bases had no gene match. Germline CDR1 SGHTA, CDR2 FQGNSA. The CDR3 protein is CASSLEVGQLPFTF. DNA of the CDR3: TGTGCCAGCAGCTTAGAGGTGGGACAGCTCCCTTTCACCTTC.

J is TRBJ2-3 and V is TRBV25-1; unclear D gene. V was clipped by 6 bases and J by 4 bases, with 8 bases between them. The CDR3 is 12 residues long. CDR1 is MGHDK, CDR2 SYGVNS, per germline. The CDR3 protein is CASSWRADTQYF. In DNA form, the CDR3 reads TGTGCCAGCAGCTGGAGAGCAGATACGCAGTATTTT.

This clone occurred once. V usage is TRBV7-9 and J usage is TRBJ2-7, with 9 bases that match TRBD2. The junction had 6 bases not matched to a gene; V was cut back by 5 bases and J by 4 bases. The CDR3 extends over 14 amino acids. Germline CDR1 is SEHNR and CDR2 is FQNEAQ (reference sequence). CDR3 in amino acids: CASSPGLALYEQYF. As DNA, the CDR3 is TGTGCCAGCAGCCCGGGACTAGCTTTATACGAGCAGTACTTC.

The V gene is TRBV9, the J gene TRBJ2-1, with TRBD2 matching 9 bases. Germline loops: CDR1 SGDLS, CDR2 YYNGEE. This CDR3 is built from 13 residues. V gave up 3 bases and J gave up 15 bases; unmatched junction bases: 10. CDR3: CASSAGLAERAFF. In nucleotides, the CDR3 is TGTGCCAGCAGCGCGGGACTAGCAGAAAGGGCGTTCTTC.

V gene TRBV2 combines with J gene TRBJ1-5; 11 bases fit TRBD1. CDR1 is SNHLY, CDR2 FYNNEI, per germline. This CDR3 contains 15 residues. V trimming: 8 bases; J trimming: 7 bases; junction bases outside the gene matches: 10. CDR3 coding DNA: TGTGCCAGCCGGGACAGGGGGGCGGGGTGGCAGCCCCAGCATTTT. Translated: CASRDRGAGWQPQHF.

The chain carries TRBV4-3 and TRBJ2-7, with TRBD2 matching over 11 bases. Unmatched junction bases numbered 8, after V lost 4 bases and J lost 3 bases. Germline CDR1 LGHNA, CDR2 YSLEER. The CDR3 is 16 residues long. This CDR3 reads CASSPATSGIGYEQYF. The DNA of the CDR3 is TGCGCCAGCAGCCCCGCGACTAGCGGGATAGGCTACGAGCAGTACTTC.

This clone has just a few counts. The chain links TRBV5-6 to TRBJ1-2; TRBD1 matches at 8 bases. J gave up 3 bases and V 4 bases, and 8 bases lay outside the gene matches. This CDR3 is 15 amino acids long. Germline V gene sequence: CDR1 SGHDT, CDR2 YYEEEE. The CDR3 region is CASSPDRVPYYGYTF. The CDR3 nucleotides are TGTGCCAGCAGCCCGGACAGGGTCCCTTACTATGGCTACACCTTC. Full variable domain (rest looked up from reference TRBV5-6 and TRBJ1-2): DAGVTQSPTHLIKTRGQQVTLRCSPKSGHDTVSWYQQALGQGPQFIFQYYEEEERQRGNFPDRFSGHQFPNYSSELNVNALLLGDSALYLCASSPDRVPYYGYTFGSGTRLTVV.

The chain recombines TRBV28 with TRBJ2-2; 11 bases line up with TRBD2. Germline CDR1 MDHEN, CDR2 SYDVKM. With 6 bases clipped from V and 5 bases from J, the junction kept 5 bases outside the gene matches. The CDR3 is made up of 15 amino acids. The CDR3 loop is CASRVPSGRTGELFF. In nucleotides, the CDR3 is TGTGCCAGCAGGGTACCTAGCGGGAGGACCGGGGAGCTGTTTTTT.

The V and J genes are TRBV3-1 (or the pseudogene TRBV3-2) and TRBJ1-2; 7 bases align to TRBD1. With V trimmed by 4 bases and J by 1 base, 6 bases remained unmatched. In germline, CDR1 is LGHDT, CDR2 YNNKEL (reference sequence). CDR3 size: 15 residues. The DNA for the CDR3 is TGTGCCAGCAGCCTCGGGACAGCAGATAACTATGGCTACACCTTC. Its translation: CASSLGTADNYGYTF.

V is TRBV10-3 and J is TRBJ2-7, with 8 bases lining up with TRBD1. Germline CDR1 is ENHRY and CDR2 is SYGVKD. V shed 2 bases, J shed 3 bases, and the junction held 0 bases outside the gene matches. CDR3 length: 13 residues. In DNA form, the CDR3 reads TGTGCCATCAGTGAGGGGACAGGCTACGAGCAGTACTTC. Amino acids: CAISEGTGYEQYF.

The rearrangement links TRBV3-1 (or the pseudogene TRBV3-2) to TRBJ1-2; TRBD1 matches 7 bases. This CDR3 comprises 13 residues. The V gene's germline CDR1 is LGHDT and CDR2 YNNKEL (reference sequence). V dropped 5 bases and J dropped 3; count of bases not matched to a gene: 3. CDR3 nucleotides: TGTGCCAGCAGCTCACAGGGGTACTATGGCTACACCTTC. Amino acid sequence: CASSSQGYYGYTF.

This clone was detected a few times. This chain links TRBV27 with TRBJ2-2; D might be TRBD2 (5 bases). Per the germline V gene, CDR1 is MNHEY and CDR2 is SMNVEV (reference sequence). This CDR3 has 15 amino acids. Trimming pared 8 bases from V and 6 bases from J, leaving 19 bases between. The CDR3 DNA reads as TGTGCCAGCCGTACTAGGTTACTCCCGTCCGGGGAGCTGTTTTTT. This sequence encodes CASRTRLLPSGELFF.